The TCR beta chain under discussion was sequenced for a study of regulatory T cells in long-lasting Graves disease. Regarding the study as a whole: Sample size, which was small, may have reduced accuracy. TCR diversity was lower in persistent Graves' patients (versus newly diagnosed ones).

CDR3-region Arm-PCR and iRepertoire HTBI primers produced the TCR beta libraries. Using its own MiXCR run on the multiplex PCR reads, TCRdb lists one record per CDR3 protein. The sample yields some 560,000 distinct CDR3 sequences, roughly 15% seen once. The time point denotes: newly diagnosed GD, antithyroid drugs for less than 3 months. The TCR library used RNA extracted from PBMCs. The CDR3 covers 13 residues. The germline V and J ends were trimmed by 6 bases and 0 bases, with 9 bases remaining between them. In its sample, this clonotype was seen many times. The antigen remains undetermined. These records were also assigned to another study, of T cells in Graves' hyperthyroidism and ophthalmopathy.

The TCR comes from a woman aged 40 to 65 with Graves disease. The rearrangement uses TRBV12-3 or TRBV12-4 and TRBJ2-7; D possibly matches TRBD1 or TRBD2 (5 bases each). The sequences come from peripheral blood mononuclear cells (PBMCs), collected at new diagnosis, from a patient treated with antithyroid drugs. Here the CDR3 reads CASRAGTSYEQYF. CDR3 nucleotides: TGTGCCAGCAGAGCCGGGACCTCCTACGAGCAGTACTTC.